A single sample gave rise to the 15 T cell receptor beta chains below, sequenced in a study of shared clonotypes between healthy human individuals. Only in-frame clones appear in the TCRdb table, and some are missing; sequencing was by immunoSEQ multiplex PCR. The sample records about 2.4 million clones, under 95% being singletons. Sequenced input: naive CD4+ T cells from PBMCs. Indicated subset: CD45RA+ positively selected. These receptors all come from a man between 18 and 35 years old in good health. Some clones in this sample may be carry-over from other donors' samples.

The genes are TRBV5-1 and TRBJ2-7, with 7 positions matching TRBD2. This CDR3 spans 17 amino acids. The V and J ends lost 4 bases and 0 bases, in that order; junction bases with no gene match: 13. Germline V gene data show CDR1 as SGHRS and CDR2 as YFSETQ. The CDR3 sequence: CASSRTTASGFSYEQYF. CDR3 DNA sequence: TGCGCCAGCAGCCGCACCACCGCTAGCGGCTTCTCCTACGAGCAGTACTTC.

The chain carries TRBV29-1 and TRBJ2-7, with no clear D. The CDR3 loop spans 14 amino acids. Germline V lookup: CDR1 SQVTM, CDR2 ANQGSEA. Trimming took off 6 bases at V and 2 bases at J, with 17 bases between the two ends. The CDR3 here is CSVRGFQDTYEQYF. The CDR3 DNA reads TGCAGCGTCCGAGGTTTCCAAGACACCTACGAGCAGTACTTC.

This clone appeared a single time. The chain combines TRBV5-4 with TRBJ2-1; D perhaps matches TRBD2 (6 bases). The ends were cut back, 0 bases at V and 2 bases at J, with 12 bases in the middle. CDR1 and CDR2 (germline): SGHNT, YYREEE (reference sequence). The CDR3 extends over 16 amino acids. CDR3: CASSLAAVAAYNEQFF. CDR3 sequence (DNA): TGTGCCAGCAGCTTGGCCGCGGTAGCGGCCTACAATGAGCAGTTCTTC.

The rearrangement uses TRBV10-2 and TRBJ2-3; D not certain. The germline V gene encodes CDR1 WSHSY and CDR2 SAAADI. This CDR3 is built from 16 residues. The V and J ends lost 6 bases and 0 bases respectively, with 16 bases between them. The CDR3 sequence: CASRPGPLASTDTQYF. The CDR3 DNA is TGCGCCAGCAGACCGGGTCCCCTGGCAAGCACAGATACGCAGTATTTT.

V usage is TRBV11-2 and J usage is TRBJ2-2; D remains ambiguous. Trimming took off 4 bases at V and 5 bases at J, with 2 bases between the two ends. Germline V gives CDR1 SGHAT, CDR2 FQNNGV. The CDR3 runs 11 residues. The CDR3 sequence is CASSSTGELFF. CDR3 coding DNA: TGTGCCAGCAGCTCTACCGGGGAGCTGTTTTTT.

On this clone: The same CDR3 also results from other DNA sequences found in this sample. The rearrangement links TRBV9 to TRBJ2-1, with 8 bases identical to TRBD2. The CDR3 extends over 14 amino acids. CDR1 is SGDLS and CDR2 is YYNGEE in the germline V gene. The J segment lost 1 base and the V segment lost 7 bases, leaving 4 bases of the junction unmatched. The CDR3 coding sequence is TGTGCCAGCTCCCGGGGGGGTTCCTACAATGAGCAGTTCTTC. This gives the protein CASSRGGSYNEQFF.

This chain uses TRBV11-2 with TRBJ2-1; D is perhaps TRBD1 (6 bases). The CDR3 is 16 residues long. Looked up from germline, CDR1 is SGHAT and CDR2 is FQNNGV. V was pared by 4 bases and J by 5 bases, with 18 bases between. In DNA, the CDR3 is TGTGCCAGCAGCTCAAGGTCCCGGGACAAGAACAATGAGCAGTTCTTC. Protein product: CASSSRSRDKNNEQFF. Full variable domain (missing parts from reference TRBV11-2 and TRBJ2-1): EAGVAQSPRYKIIEKRQSVAFWCNPISGHATLYWYQQILGQGPKLLIQFQNNGVVDDSQLPKDRFSAERLKGVDSTLKIQPAKLEDSAVYLCASSSRSRDKNNEQFFGPGTRLTVL.

In DNA, the CDR3 is TGCGCCAGCAGCTCCCCCGGGACAGTTAACACCGGGGAGCTGTTTTTT. Amino acid sequence: CASSSPGTVNTGELFF. The rearrangement links TRBV5-1 to TRBJ2-2; TRBD1 agrees at 7 bases. CDR1 and CDR2 from the germline V gene are SGHRS and YFSETQ. After removal of 3 bases from V and 2 bases from J, the junction contained 7 bases not matched to a gene. The CDR3 extends over 16 amino acids.

The rearrangement uses TRBV2 and TRBJ1-5; possible D gene TRBD1, 5 bases. The CDR3 extends over 14 amino acids. The V gene's germline CDR1 is SNHLY and CDR2 FYNNEI. With 2 bases removed from V and 7 bases from J, the gap between germline ends came to 12 bases. CDR3: CASSEQGSRQPQHF. The CDR3 nucleotides are TGTGCCAGCAGTGAACAGGGTTCGCGGCAGCCCCAGCATTTT.

V gene TRBV28 combines with J gene TRBJ2-7, with D possibly being TRBD2 (5 bases). V was trimmed by 6 bases and J by 6 bases, leaving 15 bases between them. CDR3 length: 13 amino acids. In germline, CDR1 is MDHEN, CDR2 SYDVKM. CDR3 sequence (DNA): TGTGCCAGCAGCGGGCCCGGGGTGGTCGAGCAGTACTTC. This encodes CASSGPGVVEQYF.

V usage is TRBV18 and J usage is TRBJ1-4; TRBD1 matches at 7 bases. The CDR3 loop spans 16 amino acids. Germline CDR1 KGHSH, CDR2 LQKENI. The V segment lost 3 bases and the J segment 5 bases; nucleotides outside the gene matches: 9. The CDR3 is CASSPGQILVNEKLFF. CDR3 DNA: TGTGCCAGCTCACCGGGACAGATACTTGTAAATGAAAAACTGTTTTTT. Using reference TRBV18 and TRBJ1-4 for the parts outside the CDR3, the full variable domain is NAGVMQNPRHLVRRRGQEARLRCSPMKGHSHVYWYRQLPEEGLKFMVYLQKENIIDESGMPKERFSAEFPKEGPSILRIQQVVRGDSAAYFCASSPGQILVNEKLFFGSGTQLSVL.

CDR3 in amino acids: CASSAAVYEQYF. CDR3 coding DNA: TGTGCCAGCAGTGCGGCAGTCTACGAGCAGTACTTC. This chain uses TRBV28 with TRBJ2-7; D ambiguous. The CDR3 totals 12 residues. Trimming shortened V by 5 bases and J by 3 bases, and 8 bases separated the two germline ends. In germline, CDR1 is MDHEN, CDR2 SYDVKM. The full variable domain, rest sourced from reference TRBV28 and TRBJ2-7, is DVKVTQSSRYLVKRTGEKVFLECVQDMDHENMFWYRQDPGLGLRLIYFSYDVKMKEKGDIPEGYSVSREKKERFSLILESASTNQTSMYLCASSAAVYEQYFGPGTRLTVT.

V and J are TRBV4-1 and TRBJ2-3; unclear D gene. Trimming removed 2 bases at V and 0 bases at J, with 12 bases between. The CDR3 is 16 residues long. Per the germline V gene, CDR1 is MGHRA and CDR2 is YSYEKL. This chain's CDR3 is CASSQLVGSSTDTQYF. The DNA for the CDR3 is TGCGCCAGCAGCCAACTCGTGGGCAGCAGCACAGATACGCAGTATTTT.

This clone was seen only once. V and J are TRBV13 and TRBJ2-2; 7 nucleotides agree with TRBD1. CDR1 and CDR2 (germline): PRHDT, FYEKMQ (reference sequence). The CDR3 spans 14 residues. Trimming at V came to 4 bases and at J to 4 bases, leaving 3 bases not matched to a gene. The CDR3 DNA sequence: TGTGCCAGCAGCTCTCCAGGGGGCACCGGGGAGCTGTTTTTT. Its protein product is CASSSPGGTGELFF. Supplemented by reference TRBV13 and TRBJ2-2, the full variable domain reads AAGVIQSPRHLIKEKRETATLKCYPIPRHDTVYWYQQGPGQDPQFLISFYEKMQSDKGSIPDRFSAQQFSDYHSELNMSSLELGDSALYFCASSSPGGTGELFFGEGSRLTVL.

This clone appeared once. V is TRBV7-2 and J is TRBJ2-4; D is undetermined. The CDR3 runs to 14 residues. V lost 5 bases, J lost 9 bases, and 17 bases lay in between. In germline, CDR1 is SGHTA, CDR2 FQGNSA. The CDR3 sequence is CASSASSVGVIQYF. Written as DNA, the CDR3 is TGTGCCAGCAGCGCTTCCTCGGTTGGGGTCATTCAGTACTTC.